Below, 23 T cell receptor beta chains from the same sample are listed, as sequenced in a study of T cells after yellow fever vaccination. TCRdb re-called the 5' RACE reads through MiXCR, storing one row per CDR3 protein. Here the sample spans 140,000 to 150,000 distinct CDR3 sequences, less than 8.5% being singletons. Sequences were derived from CD4+ T cells sorted from PBMCs, sampled 10 days after the yellow fever booster vaccination. The receptors come from a young man who received the YFV17D yellow fever vaccine.

This clonotype was seen many times. This rearrangement joins TRBV7-2 to TRBJ1-3; D is possibly TRBD1 (6 bases). The germline gives CDR1 SGHTA, CDR2 FQGNSA. The V end was cut by 5 bases, the J end by 4 bases, with 15 bases between. This CDR3 contains 15 residues. The CDR3 nucleotides are TGTGCCAGCAGCCAAACAGGGTTCCGAGGAAACACCATATATTTT. Translating gives CASSQTGFRGNTIYF.

The table lists this clonotype with many counts. J is TRBJ1-1 and V is TRBV5-1, with 9 bases lining up with TRBD1. Germline V gene data show CDR1 as SGHRS and CDR2 as YFSETQ. The CDR3 spans 16 residues. J gave up 5 bases and V 4 bases, and 12 bases lay outside the gene matches. The CDR3 nucleotides read TGCGCCAGCAGCCCGGGACAGGGAAAAGGATCTACTGAAGCTTTCTTT. This encodes CASSPGQGKGSTEAFF.

In its sample, this clonotype was seen a few times. This chain links TRBV11-2 with TRBJ1-3; 8 bases map to TRBD1. The CDR3 loop spans 13 amino acids. Germline V gene lookup returns CDR1 SGHAT and CDR2 FQNNGV. With V trimmed by 4 bases and J by 4 bases, 0 bases remained unmatched. The CDR3: CASSWTGGNTIYF. In nucleotides, the CDR3 is TGTGCCAGCAGCTGGACAGGGGGAAACACCATATATTTT.

This clonotype has at least ten counts. CDR3 nucleotides: TGTGCCAGCAGCCTATACCAGGGACAAGGCTACACCTTC. This encodes CASSLYQGQGYTF. The chain couples TRBV7-2 to TRBJ1-2; possible D gene TRBD1, 6 bases. V was cut by 5 bases and J by 8 bases, with 15 bases left in between. Germline V CDR1 and CDR2: SGHTA, FQGNSA. The length of the CDR3 is 13 residues. Variable domain in full (rest from reference TRBV7-2 and TRBJ1-2): GAGVSQSPSNKVTEKGKDVELRCDPISGHTALYWYRQSLGQGLEFLIYFQGNSAPDKSGLPSDRFSAERTGGSVSTLTIQRTQQEDSAVYLCASSLYQGQGYTFGSGTRLTVV.

This clonotype was counted between two and nine times. This chain links TRBV30 with TRBJ2-1; 7 bases match TRBD2. This CDR3 is built from 15 residues. Losses at the gene ends were 2 bases for V and 3 bases for J; bases not matched to a gene: 7. Germline values: CDR1 GTSNPN, CDR2 SVGIG (reference sequence). CDR3 sequence (DNA): TGTGCCTGGAGTTATGGGGCGGGAGTCTACAATGAGCAGTTCTTC. Its translation is CAWSYGAGVYNEQFF.

This clonotype was detected ten times or more. V is TRBV4-3 and J is TRBJ2-7; D remains unclear. CDR3 size: 15 residues. V lost 1 base to trimming and J lost 3 bases, with 13 bases between them. Germline loops: CDR1 LGHNA, CDR2 YSLEER. CDR3 in amino acids: CASSQGLNVGYEQYF. Here the CDR3 DNA reads TGCGCCAGCAGCCAAGGGCTAAACGTGGGCTACGAGCAGTACTTC.

This clonotype has only a few counts. This sequence joins TRBV29-1 and TRBJ1-2; the match to TRBD1 covers 9 bases. The CDR3 runs 13 residues. Germline assignment: CDR1 SQVTM and CDR2 ANQGSEA. Trimming took 6 bases from V and 1 from J; bases not matched to a gene: 3. The CDR3 protein is CSVWTGDNYGYTF. The CDR3 nucleotides read TGCAGCGTCTGGACAGGGGATAACTATGGCTACACCTTC.

This clonotype was picked up many times. This chain links TRBV7-2 with TRBJ2-3; D perhaps matches TRBD1 (5 bases). The CDR3 totals 12 residues. The germline CDR1 and CDR2 sequences are SGHTA and FQGNSA. CDR3 region: CAAKGAADTQYF. The CDR3 DNA follows: TGTGCAGCTAAAGGGGCAGCAGATACGCAGTATTTT.

A note on this clonotype: A junction end diverges from the germline sequence, so it may reflect a read error. The chain is built from TRBV20-1 and TRBJ2-1; TRBD2 is a possible D gene (6 bases). In germline, CDR1 is DFQATT, CDR2 SNEGSKA (reference sequence). The CDR3 has 16 amino acids. The CDR3 reads CCARRRAGSSYNEQFF. The CDR3 DNA reads as TGCTGTGCTAGGAGGAGGGCGGGCAGCTCCTACAATGAGCAGTTCTTC.

This clonotype was picked up a small number of times. The V call is TRBV19, the J call TRBJ2-6; D is unclear. This CDR3 region has 15 residues. Germline CDR1 is LNHDA and CDR2 is SQIVND (reference sequence). V gave up 3 bases and J gave up 1 base, with 7 bases separating them. CDR3 protein: CASSILYSGANVLTF. The CDR3 nucleotides are TGTGCCAGTAGTATCCTATATTCTGGGGCCAACGTCCTGACTTTC.

This clonotype was seen many times. The V and J genes are TRBV5-1 and TRBJ2-1; 14 nucleotides line up with TRBD2. Germline V gene data show CDR1 as SGHRS and CDR2 as YFSETQ. There are 17 residues in the CDR3. After removal of 0 bases from V and 10 bases from J, the junction contained 9 bases not matched to a gene. CDR3 protein: CASSLGGTSGSPGEQFF. CDR3 in DNA: TGCGCCAGCAGCTTGGGGGGGACTAGCGGGAGCCCGGGAGAGCAGTTCTTC. The whole variable domain, remainder taken from reference TRBV5-1 and TRBJ2-1, is KAGVTQTPRYLIKTRGQQVTLSCSPISGHRSVSWYQQTPGQGLQFLFEYFSETQRNKGNFPGRFSGRQFSNSRSEMNVSTLELGDSALYLCASSLGGTSGSPGEQFFGPGTRLTVL.

The V gene is TRBV11-2, the J gene TRBJ1-5, with D hard to call. The CDR3 loop spans 17 amino acids. Germline V CDR1 and CDR2: SGHAT, FQNNGV. Between the trimmed V and J ends, which lost 0 bases and 1 base, there was a span of 13 bases. This CDR3 is CASSLEGTGVSNQPQHF. CDR3 DNA sequence: TGTGCCAGCAGCTTAGAGGGCACGGGCGTGAGCAATCAGCCCCAGCATTTT.

This clonotype was picked up many times. The chain has TRBV9 and TRBJ2-7; D is undetermined. V lost 7 bases and J 7 bases, leaving 3 bases between the germline ends. This CDR3 contains 8 residues. Germline V gene sequence: CDR1 SGDLS, CDR2 YYNGEE. This CDR3 reads CASGEQYF. The CDR3 nucleotides read TGTGCCAGCGGGGAGCAGTACTTC.

Concerning this clonotype itself: A much larger clonotype is one base distant, so this may be a read error. The CDR3 loop reads CSASRPPIIYNEQFF. The CDR3 DNA is TGCAGTGCTAGTAGGCCCCCTATTATCTACAATGAGCAGTTCTTC. V usage is TRBV20-1 and J usage is TRBJ2-1; D is unclear. V lost 3 bases to trimming and J lost 3 bases, with 15 bases between them. The CDR3 contains 15 residues. CDR1 is DFQATT and CDR2 is SNEGSKA in the germline V gene (reference sequence).

The table lists this clonotype with many counts. The J gene is TRBJ2-5, the V gene TRBV5-1; D may correspond to TRBD1 or TRBD2 (6 bases each). The germline V gene encodes CDR1 SGHRS and CDR2 YFSETQ. The CDR3 has 14 amino acids. The V end was cut by 1 base, the J end by 4 bases, with 11 bases between. Written as DNA, the CDR3 is TGCGCCAGCAGCTTGTCGGGGGCTGGAGAGACCCAGTACTTC. Protein: CASSLSGAGETQYF.

This clonotype was counted many times. The rearrangement uses TRBV14 and TRBJ2-1, with TRBD2 matching over 10 bases. The CDR3 runs to 15 residues. The V gene's germline CDR1 is SGHDN and CDR2 FVKESK. Trimming cost V 4 bases and J 6 bases; bases outside gene matches: 6. Here the CDR3 DNA reads TGTGCCAGCAGCCTTGCTAGCGGGAGCAGCAATGAGCAGTTCTTC. Its translation is CASSLASGSSNEQFF.

There are many counts of this clonotype. The chain links TRBV6-1 to TRBJ2-7; 11 bases line up with TRBD1. Per the germline V gene, CDR1 is MNHNS and CDR2 is SASEGT. The trim removed 9 bases at V and 4 bases at J, leaving 5 bases unmatched. The CDR3 length is 13 residues. The CDR3 bases are TGTGCCAGTACTGGGACAGGGGGTTACGAGCAGTACTTC. Translated: CASTGTGGYEQYF.

The chain joins TRBV29-1 to TRBJ1-3; the D gene is possibly TRBD1 (6 bases). Deletions cut 4 bases from V and 4 bases from J, with 23 bases between. The CDR3 has 17 residues. The V gene's germline CDR1 is SQVTM and CDR2 ANQGSEA. The CDR3 loop reads CSVVGGTKGGGGNTIYF. CDR3 nucleotide sequence: TGCAGCGTTGTTGGGGGCACAAAGGGAGGTGGAGGAAACACCATATATTTT. The full variable domain, completed using reference TRBV29-1 and TRBJ1-3, is SAVISQKPSRDICQRGTSLTIQCQVDSQVTMMFWYRQQPGQSLTLIATANQGSEATYESGFVIDKFPISRPNLTFSTLTVSNMSPEDSSIYLCSVVGGTKGGGGNTIYFGEGSWLTVV.

Ten or more counts support this clonotype. In DNA, the CDR3 is TGTGCCAGCAGCTTAGCTGCGGGAGGAACCGGGGAGCTGTTTTTT. Its protein is CASSLAAGGTGELFF. The chain has TRBV7-2 and TRBJ2-2; 8 bases line up with TRBD2. This CDR3 is 15 amino acids long. V was pared by 0 bases and J by 5 bases, with 2 bases of the junction left unmatched. Germline V gene sequence: CDR1 SGHTA, CDR2 FQGNSA.

This clonotype came up many times. The chain employs TRBV12-3 or TRBV12-4 and TRBJ2-7; D is unresolved. The CDR3 is 13 amino acids. The germline V and J ends were trimmed by 7 bases and 2 bases, with 12 bases remaining between them. This CDR3 reads CASTSGQTYEQYF. The CDR3 DNA is TGTGCCAGCACCTCCGGCCAGACCTACGAGCAGTACTTC.

This clonotype has at least ten counts. J is TRBJ1-5 and V is TRBV7-2; D is unclear. CDR3 length: 13 amino acids. Germline lookup yields CDR1 SGHTA and CDR2 FQGNSA. V was trimmed by 5 bases and J by 8 bases, leaving 13 bases between them. The CDR3 bases are TGTGCCAGCAGCGCAAAGGGTGCGGAGCCCCAGCATTTT. Its translation: CASSAKGAEPQHF.

The sample holds many counts of this clonotype. V gene TRBV12-3 or TRBV12-4 combines with J gene TRBJ1-3; the D is unclear. The CDR3 extends over 15 amino acids. Trimming stripped 4 bases from V and 0 bases from J, with 10 bases between. The CDR3 DNA reads TGTGCCAGCAGTTCTTTGGACCTCTCTGGAAACACCATATATTTT. This sequence encodes CASSSLDLSGNTIYF.

This clonotype was seen ten or more times. The rearrangement uses TRBV20-1 and TRBJ2-2; tentatively, D is TRBD1 (5 bases). Between the trimmed V and J ends, which lost 0 bases and 6 bases, there was a span of 17 bases. CDR3 length equals 16 residues. Germline assignment: CDR1 DFQATT and CDR2 SNEGSKA (reference sequence). For the CDR3, the DNA is TGCAGTGCTAGAGATTTAGGGCGCCAGGGTGCCGGGGAGCTGTTTTTT. Amino acid sequence: CSARDLGRQGAGELFF.